This T cell receptor beta chain comes out of a study of cytomegalovirus exposure and HLA in healthy donors. Findings and limits, study-wide: Reported results showed that the classifier diagnosed cytomegalovirus status with high specificity and sensitivity.

Comment on this clone: Antigen: not known.

J gave up 5 bases and V 6 bases, and 4 bases lay outside the gene matches. This CDR3 contains 14 residues. CDR1 and CDR2 from the germline V gene are LNHNV and YYDKDF (reference sequence). Primers included in the PCR were 60 Vbeta and 13 Jbeta primers. Clones were sequenced by immunoSEQ multiplex PCR, and TCRdb holds only the in-frame ones, with some missing. The table includes 110,000 or so clones, 70% to 85% detected once. The clonotype comes from a man aged 45-65 years in good health and CMV-seropositive. V and J are TRBV15 and TRBJ1-6; 7 bases map to TRBD1. The sequenced sample was PBMCs. The CDR3 reads CATRRDRDNSPLHF. The CDR3 bases are TGTGCCACCAGACGGGACAGAGATAATTCACCCCTCCACTTT.